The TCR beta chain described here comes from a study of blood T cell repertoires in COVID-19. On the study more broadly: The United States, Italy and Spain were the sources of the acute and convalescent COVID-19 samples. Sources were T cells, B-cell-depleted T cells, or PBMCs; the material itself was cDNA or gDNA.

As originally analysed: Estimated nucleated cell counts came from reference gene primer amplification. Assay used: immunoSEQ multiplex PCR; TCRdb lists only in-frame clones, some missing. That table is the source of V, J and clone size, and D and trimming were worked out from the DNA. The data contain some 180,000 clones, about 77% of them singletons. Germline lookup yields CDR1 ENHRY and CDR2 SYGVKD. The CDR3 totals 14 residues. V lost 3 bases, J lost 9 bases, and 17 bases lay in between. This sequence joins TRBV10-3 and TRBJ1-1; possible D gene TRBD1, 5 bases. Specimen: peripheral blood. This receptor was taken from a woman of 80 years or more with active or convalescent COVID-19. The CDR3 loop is CAISDTGGGTKAFF. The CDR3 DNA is TGTGCCATCAGTGACACCGGGGGGGGAACTAAAGCTTTCTTT.